This paragraph covers one T cell receptor (beta chain) sequence. As yet, its antigen is unknown. Here immunoSEQ multiplex PCR was the method, and the copy in TCRdb shows in-frame clones only, minus some. Here the sample spans about 95,000 clones, approximately 85% being singletons. The sample originates from a study of OX40 agonist ivuxolimab in advanced cancers. Across the study: Participants averaged roughly 60 years of age (range about 23 to 80) and were around 80% male.

Study findings and constraints: The mean number of expanded clones was higher in CD8+ T cells than in CD4+. Patients who responded partially at 0.1-3.0 mg/kg showed clonal expansion ranking among the lowest.

Autoimmune disease history or systemic immunosuppression was exclusionary. Sequencing used CD4+ or CD8+ T cells sorted from blood, obtained in a trial of the OX40 agonist ivuxolimab. The origin of this receptor is an adult with an advanced solid tumor such as melanoma, head and neck, liver or kidney cancer.

CDR3 coding DNA: TGCGCCAGCAGTTTCTTGTTAACCGGGGAGCTGTTTTTT. As protein: CASSFLLTGELFF. The V call is TRBV5-1, the J call TRBJ2-2; no clear D. The CDR3 covers 13 residues. Germline-derived CDR1 and CDR2 are SGHRS and YFSETQ. V lost 5 bases and J lost 5, with 10 bases in between.